One sample yielded the 21 T cell receptor beta chains listed below, sequenced in a study of CXCR3-negative and CXCR3-positive naive CD8 T cells (dated by TCRdb to between 2018 and 2021). Beyond this particular receptor, the publication reports: TRB CDR3s from CXCR3-positive naive cells showed higher hydrophobicity (lower Kidera factor 4), lower energy, and higher strength and volume indices than CXCR3-negative naive cells.

Their target antigens are unknown. The sequencing machine was a NextSeq 550. The Human TCR Profiling Kit (MiLaboratory) was used to make UMI-labeled 5' RACE TRB cDNA libraries. Following reprocessing of the reads by TCRdb, the data hold one row per CDR3 protein sequence and no DNA is available. The sample table includes 150,000 to 180,000 distinct CDR3 sequences. Together, the top ten hold nearly 0.5% of the sample. What was sequenced was naive CXCR3+ CD8+ T cells from blood. The meaning of the sample's cell subset or site label: CD45RO-CCR7+CD27+CD95- naive CD8+ T cells expressing CXCR3 (TNR3+). The receptors were sampled from a human donor in good health. Some clones in this sample may be carry-over from other donors' samples.

The rearrangement joins TRBV6-1 to TRBJ2-1; TCRdb designates TRBD2, a call that cannot be tested without DNA. The CDR3 has 15 amino acids. Germline V gene lookup returns CDR1 MNHNS and CDR2 SASEGT. The CDR3 sequence is CASSDGLADYNEQFF.

The V and J genes are TRBV13 and TRBJ2-3; with no DNA, the TCRdb D assignment of TRBD1 cannot be verified. The CDR3 is 12 residues long. Germline assignment: CDR1 PRHDT and CDR2 FYEKMQ (reference sequence). CDR3 protein: CASKRAGDTQYF. The variable domain in full, with the rest retrieved from reference TRBV13 and TRBJ2-3, is AAGVIQSPRHLIKEKRETATLKCYPIPRHDTVYWYQQGPGQDPQFLISFYEKMQSDKGSIPDRFSAQQFSDYHSELNMSSLELGDSALYFCASKRAGDTQYFGPGTRLTVL.

The rearrangement links TRBV19 to TRBJ2-1; TCRdb reports TRBD2, a call that lacks DNA to check it against. CDR1 is LNHDA, CDR2 SQIVND, per germline (reference sequence). This CDR3 is 15 amino acids long. CDR3 in amino acids: CASSPQTSSYNEQFF.

The V call is TRBV15, the J call TRBJ2-2; absent DNA, TCRdb's TRBD2 call cannot be checked. CDR1 and CDR2 (germline): LNHNV, YYDKDF (reference sequence). This CDR3 region has 15 residues. This CDR3 is CATSRERGGPGELFF.

V and J are TRBV6-5 and TRBJ1-2. This CDR3 comprises 13 residues. Germline assignment: CDR1 MNHEY and CDR2 SVGAGI. The CDR3 region is CASSYTDLYGYTF.

J is TRBJ2-7 and V is TRBV19; TCRdb reports TRBD2, a call that lacks DNA to check it against. This CDR3 is 15 amino acids long. Germline assignment: CDR1 LNHDA and CDR2 SQIVND (reference sequence). CDR3 loop: CASTPGTSGSDEQYF. The variable domain in full, completed from reference TRBV19 and TRBJ2-7, reads DGGITQSPKYLFRKEGQNVTLSCEQNLNHDAMYWYRQDPGQGLRLIYYSQIVNDFQKGDIAEGYSVSREKKESFPLTVTSAQKNPTAFYLCASTPGTSGSDEQYFGPGTRLTVT.

The gene calls are TRBV27 and TRBJ2-6; lacking DNA, the TRBD2 call made by TCRdb goes unchecked. The CDR3 has 20 amino acids. Germline CDR1 reads MNHEY; CDR2 reads SMNVEV (reference sequence). CDR3 sequence reads: CASSSESASGFISGANVLTF.

The chain carries TRBV4-1 and TRBJ2-2; TCRdb proposes TRBD2, but this gene call is untestable without DNA. The CDR3 runs 14 residues. Germline CDR1 and CDR2: MGHRA and YSYEKL. CDR3 loop: CASSQGLATGELFF.

This rearrangement joins TRBV9 to TRBJ2-3; there is no DNA to check the TCRdb D call of TRBD2. This CDR3 has 16 amino acids. Germline V gene lookup returns CDR1 SGDLS and CDR2 YYNGEE. This CDR3 is CASSHGGGTLLDTQYF. The whole variable domain, filled in from reference TRBV9 and TRBJ2-3, reads DSGVTQTPKHLITATGQRVTLRCSPRSGDLSVYWYQQSLDQGLQFLIQYYNGEERAKGNILERFSAQQFPDLHSELNLSSLELGDSALYFCASSHGGGTLLDTQYFGPGTRLTVL.

CDR3 loop: CASSLDRGSTYEQYF. The J gene is TRBJ2-7, the V gene TRBV5-1; the D call of TRBD1 rests on TCRdb alone, since no DNA is present to check it. The CDR3 loop spans 15 amino acids. CDR1 is SGHRS and CDR2 is YFSETQ in the germline V gene.

The gene calls are TRBV7-3 and TRBJ2-5. Germline V CDR1 and CDR2: SGHTA, FQGTGA. The CDR3 spans 13 residues. The CDR3: CASSLTLRETQYF.

The V gene is TRBV7-9, the J gene TRBJ1-2; absent DNA, TCRdb's TRBD1 call cannot be checked. Germline CDR1 is SEHNR and CDR2 is FQNEAQ (reference sequence). This CDR3 is built from 13 residues. This chain's CDR3 is CASTLGGFYGYTF. Supplemented by reference TRBV7-9 and TRBJ1-2, the full variable domain reads DTGVSQNPRHKITKRGQNVTFRCDPISEHNRLYWYRQTLGQGPEFLTYFQNEAQLEKSRLLSDRFSAERPKGSFSTLEIQRTEQGDSAMYLCASTLGGFYGYTFGSGTRLTVV.

The rearrangement joins TRBV10-3 to TRBJ2-7; as DNA is missing, the TRBD1 call by TCRdb cannot be tested. The CDR3 extends over 15 amino acids. Germline V gene lookup returns CDR1 ENHRY and CDR2 SYGVKD. CDR3 loop: CAITAHRDRAYEQYF.

The rearrangement joins TRBV7-3 to TRBJ1-1; TCRdb outputs TRBD1, but without DNA this stays unchecked. From germline, CDR1 is SGHTA and CDR2 FQGTGA. The CDR3 has 15 amino acids. Here the CDR3 reads CASSSGPGFSSEAFF.

The genes are TRBV28 and TRBJ2-2; the TRBD1 assignment by TCRdb is unverifiable without DNA. The germline CDR1 and CDR2 sequences are MDHEN and SYDVKM. This CDR3 contains 14 residues. CDR3 protein: CATTRWGATGELFF. The full variable domain, completed using reference TRBV28 and TRBJ2-2, is DVKVTQSSRYLVKRTGEKVFLECVQDMDHENMFWYRQDPGLGLRLIYFSYDVKMKEKGDIPEGYSVSREKKERFSLILESASTNQTSMYLCATTRWGATGELFFGEGSRLTVL.

This chain uses TRBV7-9 with TRBJ2-2; the D call from TCRdb, TRBD1, cannot be confirmed without DNA. CDR1 is SEHNR and CDR2 is FQNEAQ in the germline V gene (reference sequence). The CDR3 is 14 residues long. The CDR3 region is CASSPGAGAGELFF.

The rearrangement joins TRBV29-1 to TRBJ2-5; TCRdb returns TRBD1, unconfirmable since there is no DNA. This CDR3 is 13 amino acids long. Germline V lookup: CDR1 SQVTM, CDR2 ANQGSEA. The CDR3 loop reads CSVEGDKQETQYF.

The V and J genes are TRBV5-1 and TRBJ1-6. There are 15 residues in the CDR3. CDR1 and CDR2 from the germline V gene are SGHRS and YFSETQ. CDR3: CASRAWSSYNSPLHF. Full variable domain (missing parts from reference TRBV5-1 and TRBJ1-6): KAGVTQTPRYLIKTRGQQVTLSCSPISGHRSVSWYQQTPGQGLQFLFEYFSETQRNKGNFPGRFSGRQFSNSRSEMNVSTLELGDSALYLCASRAWSSYNSPLHFGNGTRLTVT.

The chain carries TRBV5-1 and TRBJ2-7; TCRdb picks TRBD1, but there is no DNA to check that call. CDR3 length equals 16 residues. CDR1 and CDR2 (germline): SGHRS, YFSETQ. CDR3 residues: CASSGQRDSFTYEQYF.

This chain joins TRBV19 and TRBJ1-1; checking the TCRdb D call of TRBD1 is not possible without DNA. The CDR3 runs 16 residues. Germline V lookup: CDR1 LNHDA, CDR2 SQIVND (reference sequence). The CDR3 protein is CASSVLSGVGGTEAFF.

The J gene is TRBJ2-1, the V gene TRBV27; TCRdb outputs TRBD2, but without DNA this stays unchecked. This CDR3 comprises 16 residues. The germline V gene encodes CDR1 MNHEY and CDR2 SMNVEV (reference sequence). The CDR3 protein is CASSLSGLVAYNEQFF.